The 19 T cell receptor beta chains below come from one sample, sequenced in a study of radiation and T cells in renal cell carcinoma. Method: immunoSEQ multiplex PCR; TCRdb's copy keeps in-frame clones and lacks some. This table has tens of thousands of clones, approximately 90% appearing once. The sample's time point: blood 4 weeks post-SBRT, at nephrectomy. Noted treatment: 15 Gy SBRT to primary tumor, nephrectomy 4 weeks later. Specimen: blood, collected from a patient whose treatment included radiotherapy and nephrectomy. Every receptor here comes from a woman in her 70s with renal cell carcinoma.

V gene TRBV28 combines with J gene TRBJ1-4; weak D call: TRBD1 (6 bases). The germline CDR1 and CDR2 sequences are MDHEN and SYDVKM. The CDR3 loop spans 14 amino acids. V gave up 8 bases and J gave up 6 bases, with 16 bases separating them. CDR3 protein: CASVSGTTYEKLFF. Written as DNA, the CDR3 is TGTGCCAGCGTCTCGGGGACAACGTATGAAAAACTGTTTTTT.

This clone has just one count. The CDR3 is CASSQDPRGQETQYF. CDR3 nucleotides: TGTGCCAGCAGCCAAGATCCCAGGGGGCAGGAGACCCAGTACTTC. This chain connects TRBV4-2 to TRBJ2-5; 8 bases line up with TRBD1. Germline assignment: CDR1 LGHNA and CDR2 YNFKEQ. The CDR3 length is 15 residues. Trimming cost V 0 bases and J 5 bases; bases outside gene matches: 5.

This chain connects TRBV29-1 to TRBJ1-1; 8 positions agree with TRBD1. The CDR3 covers 17 residues. Losses at the gene ends were 4 bases for V and 1 base for J; bases not matched to a gene: 14. In germline, CDR1 is SQVTM, CDR2 ANQGSEA. CDR3 amino acids: CSVVDPQGVRRNTEAFF. For the CDR3, the DNA is TGCAGCGTTGTAGACCCACAGGGGGTAAGGAGGAACACTGAAGCTTTCTTT. Full variable domain (remainder filled in from reference TRBV29-1 and TRBJ1-1): SAVISQKPSRDICQRGTSLTIQCQVDSQVTMMFWYRQQPGQSLTLIATANQGSEATYESGFVIDKFPISRPNLTFSTLTVSNMSPEDSSIYLCSVVDPQGVRRNTEAFFGQGTRLTVV.

The chain joins TRBV7-2 to TRBJ2-7, with D tentatively TRBD2 (5 bases). The V end lost 0 bases, the J end lost 7 bases, and 13 bases lay between the germline ends. Germline values: CDR1 SGHTA, CDR2 FQGNSA. This CDR3 has 14 residues. The CDR3 region is CASSLAVSSGEQYF. CDR3 bases: TGTGCCAGCAGCTTAGCAGTCTCTTCGGGAGAGCAGTACTTC.

This chain joins TRBV5-8 and TRBJ2-7; D is uncertain. Germline V gives CDR1 SGHTS, CDR2 YDEGEE. With 4 bases removed from V and 3 bases from J, the gap between germline ends came to 5 bases. This CDR3 has 11 residues. The DNA of the CDR3 is TGTGCCAGCAGCGTGATCTACGAGCAGTACTTC. Amino acid sequence: CASSVIYEQYF.

J is TRBJ1-6 and V is TRBV6-1; D possibly corresponds to TRBD1 (5 bases). The germline CDR1 and CDR2 sequences are MNHNS and SASEGT. This CDR3 comprises 13 residues. Trimming stripped 10 bases from V and 8 bases from J, with 15 bases between. The CDR3 nucleotides are TGTGCCAACGCCGGGACGGCCGATTCACCCCTCCACTTT. It encodes CANAGTADSPLHF.

This chain links TRBV19 with TRBJ1-5; D gene unclear. Germline V CDR1 and CDR2: LNHDA, SQIVND (reference sequence). The CDR3 runs to 13 residues. V lost 2 bases and J lost 4, with 6 bases in between. The chain's CDR3 is CASSILGNQPQHF. The CDR3 DNA sequence: TGTGCCAGTAGTATATTAGGGAATCAGCCCCAGCATTTT.

The V gene is TRBV2, the J gene TRBJ1-5; no clear D. With 6 bases removed from V and 0 bases from J, the gap between germline ends came to 9 bases. The germline V gene has CDR1 SNHLY and CDR2 FYNNEI. The CDR3 covers 14 residues. CDR3 loop: CASSVHNSNQPQHF. The CDR3 DNA reads as TGTGCCAGCAGCGTTCATAATAGCAATCAGCCCCAGCATTTT.

CDR3: CASSFSRANTEAFF. In nucleotides, the CDR3 is TGTGCCAGCAGCTTTTCGAGGGCGAACACTGAAGCTTTCTTT. The chain is built from TRBV7-9 and TRBJ1-1; D ambiguous. Germline CDR1 reads SEHNR; CDR2 reads FQNEAQ (reference sequence). The CDR3 has 14 residues. The V and J ends lost 3 bases and 1 base respectively, with 9 bases between them.

The chain links TRBV6-1 to TRBJ1-2, with D possibly being TRBD1 (5 bases). Germline V lookup: CDR1 MNHNS, CDR2 SASEGT. CDR3 length equals 13 residues. V dropped 7 bases and J dropped 3 bases, with 12 bases sitting between them. The CDR3 DNA is TGTGCCAGCAAGGCCTGGGGGGACTATGGCTACACCTTC. It specifies CASKAWGDYGYTF.

The rearrangement uses TRBV7-6 and TRBJ2-4; 7 bases fit TRBD2. The CDR3 totals 13 residues. V lost 5 bases, J lost 7 bases, and 5 bases stayed unmatched. Germline CDR1 and CDR2: SGHVS and FNYEAQ. The CDR3 spells CASSPGLGNIQYF. CDR3 DNA sequence: TGTGCCAGCAGCCCCGGACTAGGGAACATTCAGTACTTC.

The CDR3 is CASSQSGNYGYTF. In nucleotides, the CDR3 is TGCGCCAGCAGCCAATCGGGCAACTATGGCTACACCTTC. The chain is built from TRBV4-1 and TRBJ1-2; D unclear. V was clipped by 2 bases and J by 2 bases, with 6 bases between them. Germline V gene sequence: CDR1 MGHRA, CDR2 YSYEKL. The CDR3 runs to 13 residues.

The CDR3 spells CATRPMWGDYGYTF. The CDR3 DNA reads as TGTGCCACCAGACCTATGTGGGGTGACTATGGCTACACCTTC. The chain recombines TRBV15 with TRBJ1-2; no definite D call. V was trimmed by 6 bases and J by 3 bases, leaving 14 bases between them. The CDR3 runs 14 residues. Germline loops: CDR1 LNHNV, CDR2 YYDKDF (reference sequence).

This clone appeared a few times. The rearrangement links TRBV30 to TRBJ1-1; D may be TRBD1 (5 bases). V dropped 0 bases and J dropped 4 bases, with 12 bases sitting between them. The CDR3 covers 14 residues. Germline CDR1 GTSNPN, CDR2 SVGIG (reference sequence). CDR3 protein: CAWSVPWGSTEAFF. The CDR3 nucleotides read TGTGCCTGGAGTGTTCCGTGGGGGAGCACTGAAGCTTTCTTT.

CDR3 bases: TGTGCCAGCAGCGGACCGGACAGGGGTTCTTATGGCTACACCTTC. As protein: CASSGPDRGSYGYTF. The chain combines TRBV7-9 with TRBJ1-2; 9 bases align to TRBD1. Germline lookup yields CDR1 SEHNR and CDR2 FQNEAQ (reference sequence). The CDR3 has 15 amino acids. V shed 5 bases and J 5 bases; nucleotides not matched to a gene: 9.

The V and J genes are TRBV9 and TRBJ2-5; 9 nucleotides match TRBD1. The length of the CDR3 is 15 residues. The junction had 6 bases not matched to a gene; V was cut back by 4 bases and J by 2 bases. Germline CDR1 reads SGDLS; CDR2 reads YYNGEE. The CDR3 sequence is CASSYRDREQETQYF. CDR3 DNA: TGTGCCAGCAGCTACCGGGACAGGGAACAAGAGACCCAGTACTTC.

The chain is built from TRBV4-3 and TRBJ1-3; D is unresolved. Looked up from germline, CDR1 is LGHNA and CDR2 is YSLEER. The length of the CDR3 is 16 residues. The germline V and J ends were trimmed by 4 bases and 2 bases, with 15 bases remaining between them. For the CDR3, the DNA is TGCGCCAGCAGCCTTACAATGACGGGCCCTGGAAACACCATATATTTT. Its protein is CASSLTMTGPGNTIYF.

V and J are TRBV5-4 and TRBJ1-6, with 8 bases that match TRBD1. The J segment lost 10 bases and the V segment lost 0 bases, leaving 3 bases of the junction unmatched. The CDR3 is made up of 14 amino acids. CDR1 and CDR2 (germline): SGHNT, YYREEE (reference sequence). The CDR3, as DNA: TGTGCCAGCAGCTTGGACAGGGGGGACTCACCCCTCCACTTT. Protein: CASSLDRGDSPLHF.

The chain links TRBV6-5 to TRBJ2-7; D ambiguous. Trimming shortened V by 2 bases and J by 5 bases, and 7 bases separated the two germline ends. This CDR3 is built from 12 residues. CDR1 MNHEY and CDR2 SVGAGI come from the germline V gene. The CDR3 region is CASSYTFHEQYF. DNA for the CDR3: TGTGCCAGCAGTTACACGTTCCACGAGCAGTACTTC.